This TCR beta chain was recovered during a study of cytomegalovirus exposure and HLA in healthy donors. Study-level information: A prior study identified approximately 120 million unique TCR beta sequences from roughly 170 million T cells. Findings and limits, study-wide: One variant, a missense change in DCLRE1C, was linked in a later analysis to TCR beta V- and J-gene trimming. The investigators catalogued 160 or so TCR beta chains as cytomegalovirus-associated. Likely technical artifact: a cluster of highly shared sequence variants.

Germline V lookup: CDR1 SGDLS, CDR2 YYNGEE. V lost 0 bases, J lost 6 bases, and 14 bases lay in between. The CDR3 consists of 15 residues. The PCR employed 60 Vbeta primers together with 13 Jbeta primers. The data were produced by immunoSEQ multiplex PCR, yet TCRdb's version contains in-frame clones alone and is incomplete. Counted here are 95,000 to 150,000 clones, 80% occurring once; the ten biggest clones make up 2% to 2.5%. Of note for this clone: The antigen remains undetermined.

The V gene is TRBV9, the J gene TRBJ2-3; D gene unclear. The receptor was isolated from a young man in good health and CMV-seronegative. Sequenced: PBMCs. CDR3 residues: CASSVAGQHTDTQYF. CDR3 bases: TGTGCCAGCAGCGTAGCTGGGCAGCACACTGATACGCAGTATTTT.